This is a list of T cell receptor beta chains from one sample in a study of T cell repertoires in cytomegalovirus infection. MiXCR, run by TCRdb on the reads, gives a single entry per CDR3 protein. The repertoire holds 800,000 to 950,000 distinct CDR3 sequences, with about 31% as singletons. These TCRs are of unknown antigen specificity. Material: cultured CD8+ T cells from PBMCs, obtained from culture after CMV antigen stimulation. All receptors come from a human donor in good health (CMV status not recorded). Some clones in this sample may be carry-over from other donors' samples. Each CDR3 is given with its conserved first and last residue. D genes are given only for firm matches. Size values are once, few and many counts, or a class for expanded clones, and some rows have none.

j_call	d_call	v_call	clone_size	cdr3_nt	cdr3_aa
TRBJ1-2	NA	TRBV7-9	NA	TGTGCCAGCAGCCCATGGCAGGGCTTCCCCTATGGCTACACCTTC	CASSPWQGFPYGYTF
TRBJ1-2	NA	TRBV29-1	NA	TGCAGCGTCCCAAGGGGGGGCAGTTATGGCTACACCTTC	CSVPRGGSYGYTF
TRBJ2-1	NA	TRBV7-9	NA	TGTGCCAGCAGCCACTCGGGGCGAGGTGAGCAGTTCTTC	CASSHSGRGEQFF
TRBJ1-1	NA	TRBV4-1	NA	TGCGCCAGCACTGCCAGGGGATTCACTGAAGCTTTCTTT	CASTARGFTEAFF
TRBJ1-3	NA	TRBV10-3	NA	TGTGCCATCAGAACAGGGTCCGCCTCTGGAAACACCATATATTTT	CAIRTGSASGNTIYF
TRBJ2-1	NA	TRBV6-5	NA	TGTGCCAGCAGCCAAACAGGGTTCTACAATGAGCAGTTCTTC	CASSQTGFYNEQFF
TRBJ2-1	NA	TRBV7-3	few	TGTGCCAGCAGCGAGACTAGTCCGCTAAACTACAATGAGCAGTTCTTC	CASSETSPLNYNEQFF
TRBJ1-5	NA	TRBV5-1	many	TGCGCCAGCCGGCCCCTCAATCAGCCCCAGCATTTT	CASRPLNQPQHF
TRBJ1-5	NA	TRBV7-9	NA	TGTGCCAGCAGTACAGGGATACCTTATAGCAATCAGCCCCAGCATTTT	CASSTGIPYSNQPQHF
TRBJ1-2	NA	TRBV4-1	few	TGTGCCAGCAGCCAAAGTCACGGGGACTATGGCTACACCTTC	CASSQSHGDYGYTF
TRBJ2-1	NA	TRBV4-3	few	TGCGCCAGCAGCCCCCTAAAGGGGGGGCTCGGAGGGGAGCAGTTCTTC	CASSPLKGGLGGEQFF
TRBJ2-1	TRBD2	TRBV3-1	NA	TGTGCCAGCAGCCCAGTTGTCGGGGGGGCTGGGAATGAGCAGTTCTTC	CASSPVVGGAGNEQFF
TRBJ2-1	TRBD2	TRBV24-1	few	TGTGCCACCAGTCCCGCGGGGGGGCCCTATGAGCAGTTCTTC	CATSPAGGPYEQFF
TRBJ2-7	NA	TRBV12-5	many	TGTGCTAGTGAGGGGATCTACGAGCAGTACTTC	CASEGIYEQYF
TRBJ1-2	TRBD1	TRBV6-5	NA	TGTGCCAGCAGTTGGCGGACAGGGTGTGGCTACACCTTC	CASSWRTGCGYTF
TRBJ1-4	NA	TRBV7-2	many	TGTGCCTGGCGGGCGGGAGGAAAACTGTTTTTT	CAWRAGGKLFF
TRBJ2-7	NA	TRBV19	few	TGTGCCAGTAGTATCCGGCGGGAAACACGGAACGAGCAGTACTTC	CASSIRRETRNEQYF
TRBJ2-7	NA	TRBV5-1	NA	TGCGCCAGCAATGTGGGTCGAAACGGGTTTTACGAGCAGTACTTC	CASNVGRNGFYEQYF
TRBJ2-7	TRBD1	TRBV7-6	NA	TGTGCCAGCAGTGGCGACAGGGGGACCGAGCAGTACTTC	CASSGDRGTEQYF
TRBJ2-2	NA	TRBV29-1	once	TGCAGCGTCGTCGGAGGGGGAGGGACCGGGGAGCTGTTTTTT	CSVVGGGGTGELFF
TRBJ2-1	NA	TRBV14	NA	TGTGCCAGCAGCCATGGAGTTGAGCAGTTCTTC	CASSHGVEQFF
TRBJ1-6	NA	TRBV27	few	TGTGCCAGCAGCTACGGGGGGAGTAATTCACCCCTCCACTTT	CASSYGGSNSPLHF
TRBJ1-6	NA	TRBV5-6	few	TGTGCCAGCAGCTTGTCGGCCATAAGACCTCTCCACTTT	CASSLSAIRPLHF
TRBJ1-4	TRBD1	TRBV7-4	NA	TGTGTCAGCAGCCCACACGGTCGGGACAGGTTTAATGAAAAACTGTTTTTT	CVSSPHGRDRFNEKLFF